This TCR beta chain came from a study of immune evolution from preneoplasia to lung adenocarcinoma. As for the study in general: HLA loss of heterozygosity: 6% to 7.5% AIS, around 16% MIA, approximately 31% ADC, none AAH.

Whole-study findings and limits: Later-stage lesions seemingly showed higher T cell density and diversity than normal lung.

The repertoire was sequenced with immunoSEQ multiplex PCR; TCRdb's copy has only in-frame clones and lacks some. Seen here are approximately 15,000 clones, 85% observed once, and the top ten hold approximately 3%. Germline V lookup: CDR1 SQVTM, CDR2 ANQGSEA. This CDR3 comprises 13 residues. V was clipped by 4 bases and J by 1 base, with 10 bases between them. Worth noting for this clone: Its matching antigen is unknown.

The chain is built from TRBV29-1 and TRBJ1-1; D ambiguous. The receptor comes from a donor older than 65 with lung adenocarcinoma. The specimen was FFPE lung adenocarcinoma in situ tissue. This CDR3 reads CSVAGLSNTEAFF. For the CDR3, the DNA is TGCAGCGTTGCTGGACTTTCGAACACTGAAGCTTTCTTT. Complete variable domain (other parts from reference TRBV29-1 and TRBJ1-1): SAVISQKPSRDICQRGTSLTIQCQVDSQVTMMFWYRQQPGQSLTLIATANQGSEATYESGFVIDKFPISRPNLTFSTLTVSNMSPEDSSIYLCSVAGLSNTEAFFGQGTRLTVV.